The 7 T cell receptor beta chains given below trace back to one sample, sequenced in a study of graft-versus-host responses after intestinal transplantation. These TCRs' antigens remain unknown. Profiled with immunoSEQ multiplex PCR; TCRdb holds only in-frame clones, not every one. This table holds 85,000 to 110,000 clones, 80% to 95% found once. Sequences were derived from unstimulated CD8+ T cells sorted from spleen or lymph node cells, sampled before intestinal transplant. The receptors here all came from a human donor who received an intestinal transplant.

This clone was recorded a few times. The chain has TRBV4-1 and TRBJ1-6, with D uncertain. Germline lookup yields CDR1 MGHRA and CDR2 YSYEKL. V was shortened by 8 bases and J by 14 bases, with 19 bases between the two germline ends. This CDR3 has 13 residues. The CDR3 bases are TGCGCCAGCTCGAGTATCTCACATGTCACCCTCCACTTT. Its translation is CASSSISHVTLHF.

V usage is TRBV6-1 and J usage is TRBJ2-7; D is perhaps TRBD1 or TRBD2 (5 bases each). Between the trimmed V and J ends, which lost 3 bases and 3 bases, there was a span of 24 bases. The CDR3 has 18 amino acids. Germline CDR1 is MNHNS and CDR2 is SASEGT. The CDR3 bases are TGTGCCAGCAGTGAGCCTGGGGAAATTCTGGGGACGGACTACGAGCAGTACTTC. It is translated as CASSEPGEILGTDYEQYF.

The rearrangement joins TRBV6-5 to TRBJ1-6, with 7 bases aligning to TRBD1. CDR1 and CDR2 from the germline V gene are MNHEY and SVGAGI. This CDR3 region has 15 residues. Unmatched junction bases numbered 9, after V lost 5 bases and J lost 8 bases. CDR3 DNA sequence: TGTGCCAGCAGTATGACAGGGAGAGGTCATTCACCCCTCCACTTT. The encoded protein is CASSMTGRGHSPLHF.

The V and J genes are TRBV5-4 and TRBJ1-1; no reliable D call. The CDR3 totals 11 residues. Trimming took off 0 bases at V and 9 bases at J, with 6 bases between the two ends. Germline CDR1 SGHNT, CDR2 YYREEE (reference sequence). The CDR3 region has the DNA TGTGCCAGCAGCTTGGGAGGGAAAGCTTTCTTT. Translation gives CASSLGGKAFF.

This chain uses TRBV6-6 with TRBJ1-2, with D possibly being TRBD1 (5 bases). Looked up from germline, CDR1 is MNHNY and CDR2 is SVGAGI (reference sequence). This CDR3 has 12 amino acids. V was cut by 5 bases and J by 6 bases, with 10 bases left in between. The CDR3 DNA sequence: TGTGCCAGCAGTCAACTGACAGATGGCTACACCTTC. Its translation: CASSQLTDGYTF.

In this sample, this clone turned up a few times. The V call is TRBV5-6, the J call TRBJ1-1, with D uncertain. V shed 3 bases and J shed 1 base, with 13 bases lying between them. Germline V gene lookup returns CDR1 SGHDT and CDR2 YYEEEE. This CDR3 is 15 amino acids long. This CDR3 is CASSSSRDGNTEAFF. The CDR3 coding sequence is TGTGCCAGCAGCTCATCCCGGGATGGGAACACTGAAGCTTTCTTT.

CDR3 nucleotides: TGCAGCGTAGATGACAGTTTGGGCGAGCAGTACTTC. Its protein product is CSVDDSLGEQYF. The chain recombines TRBV29-1 with TRBJ2-7; tentative D call: TRBD1 (5 bases). The V end lost 6 bases, the J end lost 6 bases, and 15 bases lay between the germline ends. Germline loops: CDR1 SQVTM, CDR2 ANQGSEA. The CDR3 has 12 amino acids.